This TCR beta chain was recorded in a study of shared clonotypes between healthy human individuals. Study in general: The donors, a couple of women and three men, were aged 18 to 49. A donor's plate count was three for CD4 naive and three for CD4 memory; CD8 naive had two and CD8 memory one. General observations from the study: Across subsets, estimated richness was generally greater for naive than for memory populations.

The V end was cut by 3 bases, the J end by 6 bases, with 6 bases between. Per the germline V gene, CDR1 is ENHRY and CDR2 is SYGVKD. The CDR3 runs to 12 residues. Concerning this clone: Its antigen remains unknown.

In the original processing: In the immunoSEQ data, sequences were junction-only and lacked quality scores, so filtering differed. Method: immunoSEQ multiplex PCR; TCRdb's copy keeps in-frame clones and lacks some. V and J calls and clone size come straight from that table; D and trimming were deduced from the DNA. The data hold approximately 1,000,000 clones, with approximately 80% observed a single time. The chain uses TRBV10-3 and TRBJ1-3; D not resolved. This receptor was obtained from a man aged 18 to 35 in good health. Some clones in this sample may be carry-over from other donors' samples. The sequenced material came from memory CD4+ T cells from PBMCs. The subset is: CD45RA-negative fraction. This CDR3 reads CAISDDLNTIYF. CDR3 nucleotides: TGTGCCATCAGTGACGACCTAAACACCATATATTTT.